The sequence of this TCR beta chain was determined in a study of T cell repertoires in cytomegalovirus infection. The study's findings and limits: Clonotype analysis showed dominance of the ex vivo response by HLA-C-restricted CMV-specific TCR beta clonotypes.

Concerning this clonotype itself: The target antigen is unknown.

TCRdb reprocessed the reads with MiXCR, giving one entry per CDR3 protein. The data show about 700,000 distinct CDR3 sequences, around 32% seen once. Here the sequenced sample was cultured PBMCs, taken from culture after CMV antigen stimulation. This clonotype was obtained from a human donor in good health (CMV status not recorded). Some clones in this sample may be carry-over from other donors' samples.

CDR3 region: CASSLGQHTGELFF. The CDR3 DNA is TGCGCCAGCAGCTTGGGACAGCACACCGGGGAGCTGTTTTTT. The J gene is TRBJ2-2, the V gene TRBV5-1, with a possible D match to TRBD1 (5 bases). This CDR3 is 14 amino acids long. With 0 bases removed from V and 3 bases from J, the gap between germline ends came to 6 bases. Per the germline V gene, CDR1 is SGHRS and CDR2 is YFSETQ.